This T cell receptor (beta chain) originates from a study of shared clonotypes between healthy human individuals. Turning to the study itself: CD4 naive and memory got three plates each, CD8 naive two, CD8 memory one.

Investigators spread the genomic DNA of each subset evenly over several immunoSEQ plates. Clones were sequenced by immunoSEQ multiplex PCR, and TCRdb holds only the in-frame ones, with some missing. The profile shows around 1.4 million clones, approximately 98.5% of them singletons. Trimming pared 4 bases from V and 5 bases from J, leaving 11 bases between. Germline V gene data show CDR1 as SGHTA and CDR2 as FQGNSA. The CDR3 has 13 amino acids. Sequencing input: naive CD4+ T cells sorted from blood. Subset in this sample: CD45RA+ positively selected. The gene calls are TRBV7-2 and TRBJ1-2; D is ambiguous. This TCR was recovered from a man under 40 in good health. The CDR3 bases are TGTGCCAGCAGCTCCTCGTATGGATATGGCTACACCTTC. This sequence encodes CASSSSYGYGYTF.